Listed here is a single T cell receptor (beta chain). Three rounds of nested PCR, following a modified ARM-PCR protocol, produced the TCRbeta library. MiXCR, applied by TCRdb to the multiplex PCR reads, yields one record per CDR3 protein. The sample has approximately 110,000 distinct CDR3 sequences; roughly 73% are singletons. This sample's RNA came from whole unsorted tissue. This entry is derived from a study of tumor and adjacent non-tumor tissue in lung cancer. The CDR3 runs to 17 residues. The V end lost 8 bases, the J end lost 2 bases, and 24 bases lay between the germline ends. In germline, CDR1 is SGHKS, CDR2 YYEKEE (reference sequence).

This clonotype was obtained from a woman aged 55-69 years with non-small cell lung cancer. V gene TRBV5-5 combines with J gene TRBJ2-3; TRBD2 is a possible D gene (6 bases). Sequencing was done on a sample of lung tumor tissue. CDR3: CARRGAYRDSFTDTQYF. Here the CDR3 DNA reads TGTGCCAGAAGAGGGGCATACCGGGACTCCTTCACAGATACGCAGTATTTT. Using reference TRBV5-5 and TRBJ2-3 for the parts outside the CDR3, the full variable domain is DAGVTQSPTHLIKTRGQQVTLRCSPISGHKSVSWYQQVLGQGPQFIFQYYEKEERGRGNFPDRFSARQFPNYSSELNVNALLLGDSALYLCARRGAYRDSFTDTQYFGPGTRLTVL.